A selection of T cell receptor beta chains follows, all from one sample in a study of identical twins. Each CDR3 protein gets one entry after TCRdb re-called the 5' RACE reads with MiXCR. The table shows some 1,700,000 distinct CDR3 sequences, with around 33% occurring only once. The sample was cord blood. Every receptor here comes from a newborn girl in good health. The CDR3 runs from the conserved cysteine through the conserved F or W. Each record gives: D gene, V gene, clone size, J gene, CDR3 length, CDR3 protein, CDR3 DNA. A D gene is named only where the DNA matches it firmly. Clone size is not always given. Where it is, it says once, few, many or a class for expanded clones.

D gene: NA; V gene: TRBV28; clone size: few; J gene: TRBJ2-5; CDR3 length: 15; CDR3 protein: CASSLSPPGRETQYF; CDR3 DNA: TGTGCCAGCAGTTTATCCCCGCCAGGGCGAGAGACCCAGTACTTC
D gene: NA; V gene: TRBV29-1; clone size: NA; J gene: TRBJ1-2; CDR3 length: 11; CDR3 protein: CSVGGTDGYTF; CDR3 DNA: TGCAGCGTTGGCGGGACGGATGGCTACACCTTC
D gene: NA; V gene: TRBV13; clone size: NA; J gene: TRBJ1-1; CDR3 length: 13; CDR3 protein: CTSRVGQNTEAFF; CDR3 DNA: TGTACCAGCAGAGTGGGACAGAACACTGAAGCTTTCTTT
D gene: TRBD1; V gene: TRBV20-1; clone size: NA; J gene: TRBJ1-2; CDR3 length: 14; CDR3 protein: CSAQGGTENYGYTF; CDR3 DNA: TGCAGTGCCCAGGGTGGGACAGAGAACTATGGCTACACCTTC
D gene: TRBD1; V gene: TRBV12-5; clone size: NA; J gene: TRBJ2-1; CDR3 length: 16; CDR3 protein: CASGLRYRDSDYEQFF; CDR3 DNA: TGTGCTAGTGGTTTGCGGTATCGGGACAGTGACTATGAGCAGTTCTTC
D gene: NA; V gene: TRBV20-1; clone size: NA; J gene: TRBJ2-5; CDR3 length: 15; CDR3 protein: CSARVAGLKYNEQYF; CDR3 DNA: TGCAGTGCTAGAGTTGCTGGACTGAAATACAATGAGCAGTACTTC
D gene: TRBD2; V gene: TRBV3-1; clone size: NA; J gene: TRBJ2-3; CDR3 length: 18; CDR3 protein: CASSRSGVRLAVPDTQYF; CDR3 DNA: TGTGCCAGCAGCCGCTCGGGTGTACGACTAGCTGTCCCAGATACGCAGTATTTT
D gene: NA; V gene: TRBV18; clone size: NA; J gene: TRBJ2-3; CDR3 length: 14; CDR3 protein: CASGQEGGTDTQYF; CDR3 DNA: TGTGCCAGCGGCCAGGAGGGCGGCACAGATACGCAGTATTTT
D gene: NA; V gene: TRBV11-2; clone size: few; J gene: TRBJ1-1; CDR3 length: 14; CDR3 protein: CASSLELGNTEAFF; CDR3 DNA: TGTGCCAGCAGCTTAGAATTGGGTAACACTGAAGCTTTCTTT
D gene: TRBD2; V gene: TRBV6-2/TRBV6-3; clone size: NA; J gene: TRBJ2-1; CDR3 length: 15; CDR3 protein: CASNLAGGSYNEQFF; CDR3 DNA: TGTGCCAGCAACCTAGCGGGGGGCTCCTACAATGAGCAGTTCTTC
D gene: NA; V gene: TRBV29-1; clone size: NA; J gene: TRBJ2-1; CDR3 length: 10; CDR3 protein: CSYDLYEQFF; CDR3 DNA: TGCAGCTACGACTTGTACGAGCAGTTCTTC
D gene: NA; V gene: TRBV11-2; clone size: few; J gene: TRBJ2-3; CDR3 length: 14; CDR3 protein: CASSPLTNTDTQYF; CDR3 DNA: TGTGCCAGCAGCCCATTGACAAACACAGATACGCAGTATTTT
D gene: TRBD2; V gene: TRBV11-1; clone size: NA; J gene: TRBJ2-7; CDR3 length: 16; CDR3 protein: CASSSVGRERSYEQYF; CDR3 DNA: TGTGCCAGCAGCTCCGTGGGGCGGGAGAGATCCTACGAGCAGTACTTC
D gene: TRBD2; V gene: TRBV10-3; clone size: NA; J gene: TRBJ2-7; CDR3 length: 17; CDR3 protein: CAISAGLAGGLSYEQYF; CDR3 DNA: TGTGCCATCAGTGCAGGACTAGCGGGAGGCCTTTCCTACGAGCAGTACTTC
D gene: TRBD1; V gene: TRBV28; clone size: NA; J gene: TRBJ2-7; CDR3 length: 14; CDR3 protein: CASSWGPQGGEQYF; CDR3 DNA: TGTGCCAGCAGTTGGGGGCCACAGGGGGGCGAGCAGTACTTC
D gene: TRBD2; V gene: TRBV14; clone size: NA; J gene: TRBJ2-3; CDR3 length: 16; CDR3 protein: CASSLLAGVMTDTQYF; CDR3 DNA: TGTGCCAGCAGCCTTCTAGCGGGAGTCATGACAGATACGCAGTATTTT
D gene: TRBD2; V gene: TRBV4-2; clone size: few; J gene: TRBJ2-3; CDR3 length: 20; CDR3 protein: CASSQEIPSGGPGDTDTQYF; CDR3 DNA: TGTGCCAGCAGCCAAGAGATCCCTAGCGGGGGTCCGGGGGACACAGATACGCAGTATTTT
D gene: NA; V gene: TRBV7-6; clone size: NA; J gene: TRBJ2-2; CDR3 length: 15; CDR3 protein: CASSFQPGSTGELFF; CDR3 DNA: TGTGCCAGCAGCTTCCAGCCGGGATCAACCGGGGAGCTGTTTTTT
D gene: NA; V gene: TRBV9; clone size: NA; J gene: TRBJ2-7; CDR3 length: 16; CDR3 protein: CASSVVALLPTYEQYF; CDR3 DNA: TGTGCCAGCAGCGTAGTGGCACTACTACCAACCTACGAGCAGTACTTC
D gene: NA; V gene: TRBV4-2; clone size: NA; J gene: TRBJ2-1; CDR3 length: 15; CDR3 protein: CASSQKAAPGDEQFF; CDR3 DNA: TGTGCCAGCAGCCAAAAAGCCGCCCCTGGGGATGAGCAGTTCTTC
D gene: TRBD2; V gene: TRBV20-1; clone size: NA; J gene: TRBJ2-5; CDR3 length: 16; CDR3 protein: CSARMGTSGVRNEQYF; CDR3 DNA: TGCAGTGCTCGTATGGGGACTAGCGGGGTACGGAATGAGCAGTACTTC
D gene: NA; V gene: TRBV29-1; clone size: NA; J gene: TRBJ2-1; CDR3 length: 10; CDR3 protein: CSGATSEQFF; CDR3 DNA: TGCAGCGGGGCAACGAGTGAGCAGTTCTTC
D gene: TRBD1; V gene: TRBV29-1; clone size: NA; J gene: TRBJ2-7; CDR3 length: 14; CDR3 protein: CSAVRGQGVHEQYF; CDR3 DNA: TGCAGCGCCGTACGAGGACAGGGGGTCCACGAGCAGTACTTC
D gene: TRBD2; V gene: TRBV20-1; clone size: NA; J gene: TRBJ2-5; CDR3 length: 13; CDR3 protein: CSAITSAQETQYF; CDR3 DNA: TGCAGTGCTATAACTAGCGCGCAAGAGACCCAGTACTTC
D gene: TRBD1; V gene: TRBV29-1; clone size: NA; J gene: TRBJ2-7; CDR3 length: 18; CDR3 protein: CSTYGTGGRAGGHREQYF; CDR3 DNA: TGCAGCACGTACGGGACAGGGGGCCGTGCGGGAGGACATAGAGAGCAGTACTTC
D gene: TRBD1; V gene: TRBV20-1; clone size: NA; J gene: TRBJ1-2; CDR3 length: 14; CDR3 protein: CSAGEGARGYGYTF; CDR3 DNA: TGCAGTGCTGGAGAGGGGGCGCGAGGCTATGGCTACACCTTC
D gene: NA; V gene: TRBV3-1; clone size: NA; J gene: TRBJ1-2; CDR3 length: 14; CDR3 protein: CASTLGTASAGYTF; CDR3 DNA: TGTGCCAGCACCCTTGGGACCGCCTCAGCTGGCTACACCTTC
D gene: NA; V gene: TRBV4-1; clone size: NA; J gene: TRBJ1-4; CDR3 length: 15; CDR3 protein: CASSQVGVVGGKLFF; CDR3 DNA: TGCGCCAGCAGCCAAGTCGGGGTAGTAGGTGGAAAACTGTTTTTT
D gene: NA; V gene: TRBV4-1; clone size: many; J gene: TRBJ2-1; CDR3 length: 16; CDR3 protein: CASSQVRQVFTNEQFF; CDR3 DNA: TGCGCCAGCAGCCAAGTCCGACAGGTCTTCACCAATGAGCAGTTCTTC
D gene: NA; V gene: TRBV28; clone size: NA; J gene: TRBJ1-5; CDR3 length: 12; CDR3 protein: CASSCLGQPQHF; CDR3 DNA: TGTGCCAGCAGTTGTCTGGGTCAGCCCCAGCATTTT
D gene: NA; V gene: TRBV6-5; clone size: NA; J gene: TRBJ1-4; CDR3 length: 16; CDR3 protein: CASSYSLGETNEKLFF; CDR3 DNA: TGTGCCAGCAGTTACTCGCTTGGGGAGACTAATGAAAAACTGTTTTTT
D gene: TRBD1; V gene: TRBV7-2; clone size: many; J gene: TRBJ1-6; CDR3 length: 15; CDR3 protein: CASSLGTGYNSPLHF; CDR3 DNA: TGTGCCAGCAGCTTAGGGACAGGGTATAATTCACCCCTCCACTTT
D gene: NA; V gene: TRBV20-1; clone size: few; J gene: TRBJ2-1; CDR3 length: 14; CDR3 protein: CSARTGVLYNEQFF; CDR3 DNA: TGCAGTGCTAGAACGGGGGTCTTATACAATGAGCAGTTCTTC
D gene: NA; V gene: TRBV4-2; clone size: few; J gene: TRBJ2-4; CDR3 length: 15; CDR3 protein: CASSQDRLPRDIQYF; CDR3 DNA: TGTGCCAGCAGCCAAGATCGCCTCCCGAGGGACATTCAGTACTTC
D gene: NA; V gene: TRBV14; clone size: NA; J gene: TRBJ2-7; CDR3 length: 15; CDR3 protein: CASTTTRDVPYEQYF; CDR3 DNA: TGTGCCAGCACAACTACGCGGGATGTCCCCTACGAGCAGTACTTC
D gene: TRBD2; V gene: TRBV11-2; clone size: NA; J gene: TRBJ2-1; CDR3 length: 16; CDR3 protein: CASSLVGRGVSDEQFF; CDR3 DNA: TGTGCCAGCAGCTTAGTGGGGCGGGGGGTTTCTGATGAGCAGTTCTTC
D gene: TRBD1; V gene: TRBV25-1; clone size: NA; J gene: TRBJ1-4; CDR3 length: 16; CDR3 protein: CASMGQGASGNEKLFF; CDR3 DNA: TGTGCCAGCATGGGACAGGGGGCAAGTGGGAATGAAAAACTGTTTTTT
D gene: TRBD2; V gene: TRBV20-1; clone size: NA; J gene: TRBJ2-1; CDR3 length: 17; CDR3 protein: CSARNGRAPSSYNGQFF; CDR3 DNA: TGCAGTGCTAGAAACGGGAGGGCCCCAAGCTCCTACAATGGGCAGTTCTTC
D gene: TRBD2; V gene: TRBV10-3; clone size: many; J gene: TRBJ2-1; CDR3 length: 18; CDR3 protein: CAISVGTSGGNTYNEQFF; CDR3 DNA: TGTGCCATCAGTGTTGGGACTAGCGGGGGGAATACCTACAATGAGCAGTTCTTC
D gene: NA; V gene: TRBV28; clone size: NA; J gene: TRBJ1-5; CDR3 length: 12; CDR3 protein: CASSLGRRPQHF; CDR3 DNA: TGTGCCAGCAGTTTGGGTCGGCGGCCCCAGCATTTT
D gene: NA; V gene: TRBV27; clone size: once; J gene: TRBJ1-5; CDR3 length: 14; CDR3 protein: CASSLGRAGQPQHF; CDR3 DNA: TGTGCCAGCAGTTTAGGGCGGGCGGGTCAGCCCCAGCATTTT